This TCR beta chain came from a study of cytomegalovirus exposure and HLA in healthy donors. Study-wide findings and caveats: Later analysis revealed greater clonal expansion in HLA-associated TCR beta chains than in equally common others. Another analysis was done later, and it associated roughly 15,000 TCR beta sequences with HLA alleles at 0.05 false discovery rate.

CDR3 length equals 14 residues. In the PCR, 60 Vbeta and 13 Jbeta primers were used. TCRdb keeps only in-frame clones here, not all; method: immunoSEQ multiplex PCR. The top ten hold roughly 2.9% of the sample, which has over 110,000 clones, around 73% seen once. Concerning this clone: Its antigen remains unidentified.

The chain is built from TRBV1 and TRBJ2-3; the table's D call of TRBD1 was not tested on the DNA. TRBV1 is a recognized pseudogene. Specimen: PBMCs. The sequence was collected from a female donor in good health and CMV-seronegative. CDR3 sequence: CTSSQVTGEDTQYF. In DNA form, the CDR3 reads TGCACCAGCAGCCAAGTAACAGGGGAAGATACGCAGTATTTT.